Shown below are 15 T cell receptor beta chains from a single sample sequenced in a study of shared clonotypes between healthy human individuals. CD45RO-negative CD8 cells positively selected for CCR7 made up the naive population, which excluded terminally differentiated effector memory CD45RA+ cells. The data were produced by immunoSEQ multiplex PCR, yet TCRdb's version contains in-frame clones alone and is incomplete. In the table there are millions of clones, 85% to 95% of which are singletons. The sequencing input was naive CD8+ T cells sorted from blood. These receptors originate from a man between 18 and 35 years old in good health.

The V call is TRBV4-2, the J call TRBJ2-2; D unclear. Looked up from germline, CDR1 is LGHNA and CDR2 is YNFKEQ. This CDR3 region has 14 residues. Trimming left V 0 bases short and J 3 bases short, with 5 bases between. CDR3 in DNA: TGTGCCAGCAGCCAAGACCAATACACCGGGGAGCTGTTTTTT. It yields the protein CASSQDQYTGELFF.

A note on this clone: Other DNA sequences within the sample encode an identical CDR3. The genes are TRBV11-2 and TRBJ2-7, with D unclear. Trimming took off 1 base at V and 4 bases at J, with 8 bases between the two ends. Germline CDR1 and CDR2: SGHAT and FQNNGV. The CDR3 consists of 13 residues. CDR3 sequence: CASSLVGDYEQYF. The CDR3, as DNA: TGTGCCAGCAGCTTAGTTGGGGATTACGAGCAGTACTTC.

The chain combines TRBV30 with TRBJ2-1, with 7 bases that match TRBD2. V lost 2 bases and J lost 5; bases outside the gene matches: 6. Looked up from germline, CDR1 is GTSNPN and CDR2 is SVGIG (reference sequence). The CDR3 totals 14 residues. CDR3 DNA sequence: TGTGCCTGGAGTATCGGGACTATAGACAATGAGCAGTTCTTC. It encodes CAWSIGTIDNEQFF.

This rearrangement joins TRBV21-1 to TRBJ1-1. TRBV21-1 is annotated as a pseudogene. The CDR3 consists of 16 residues. The CDR3: CASSKSIWRSNTEAFF. DNA of the CDR3: TGTGCCAGCAGCAAATCAATTTGGAGATCGAACACTGAAGCTTTCTTT.

The rearrangement links TRBV2 to TRBJ2-7; D is ambiguous. Germline CDR1 reads SNHLY; CDR2 reads FYNNEI. V was cut by 6 bases and J by 4 bases, with 10 bases left in between. This CDR3 spans 12 amino acids. In DNA, the CDR3 is TGTGCCAGCAGCGACGACTTGTACGAGCAGTACTTC. This gives the protein CASSDDLYEQYF.

The gene calls are TRBV15 and TRBJ1-2; D remains unclear. CDR1 LNHNV and CDR2 YYDKDF come from the germline V gene (reference sequence). The CDR3 spans 14 residues. V was cut by 0 bases and J by 6 bases, with 11 bases left in between. CDR3: CATSRDWTADGYTF. In DNA, the CDR3 is TGTGCCACCAGCAGAGACTGGACGGCTGATGGCTACACCTTC.

The chain has TRBV27 and TRBJ2-7, with 7 bases fitting TRBD1. This CDR3 contains 16 residues. Germline V lookup: CDR1 MNHEY, CDR2 SMNVEV (reference sequence). V lost 5 bases, J lost 4 bases, and 14 bases stayed unmatched. The CDR3 DNA follows: TGTGCCAGCAGTCCCTCCAGGGGACAGACACTATACGAGCAGTACTTC. It translates to CASSPSRGQTLYEQYF.

This clone was recorded only once. The chain links TRBV7-9 to TRBJ2-3, with 8 bases matching TRBD1. Germline assignment: CDR1 SEHNR and CDR2 FQNEAQ (reference sequence). The J segment lost 1 base and the V segment lost 5 bases, leaving 8 bases of the junction unmatched. The CDR3 spans 16 residues. CDR3 DNA: TGTGCCAGCAGCCTGACTCCGGGACAGGGCACAGATACGCAGTATTTT. This encodes CASSLTPGQGTDTQYF.

V and J are TRBV4-3 and TRBJ2-3; D perhaps matches TRBD1 (5 bases). Germline lookup yields CDR1 LGHNA and CDR2 YSLEER. V lost 3 bases and J lost 2, with 12 bases in between. CDR3 size: 15 residues. The CDR3 sequence: CASSQRTYTTDTQYF. In nucleotides, the CDR3 is TGCGCCAGCAGCCAGAGGACATATACCACAGATACGCAGTATTTT.

The chain carries TRBV2 and TRBJ2-1, with D possibly being TRBD2 (5 bases). The CDR3 is 16 residues long. Germline V gene lookup returns CDR1 SNHLY and CDR2 FYNNEI. V was cut by 6 bases and J by 9 bases, with 24 bases left in between. CDR3 in amino acids: CASSNGLVESYGEQFF. In DNA, the CDR3 is TGTGCCAGCAGCAATGGACTCGTGGAGAGTTATGGTGAGCAGTTCTTC.

The V gene is TRBV19, the J gene TRBJ1-2; TRBD1 is a possible D gene (6 bases). Looked up from germline, CDR1 is LNHDA and CDR2 is SQIVND (reference sequence). CDR3 size: 12 residues. Trimming cost V 6 bases and J 8 bases, with 13 bases left between them. CDR3 amino acids: CASSNAGVGYTF. CDR3 coding DNA: TGTGCCAGTAGCAATGCAGGGGTCGGCTACACCTTC.

The chain carries TRBV27 and TRBJ2-7; TRBD2 matches 14 bases. Germline lookup yields CDR1 MNHEY and CDR2 SMNVEV (reference sequence). V gave up 6 bases and J gave up 7 bases; unmatched junction bases: 8. The CDR3 runs to 15 residues. As DNA, the CDR3 is TGTGCCAGCAGCCCCCCGGGACTAGCGGGGGTAGAGCAGTACTTC. It translates to CASSPPGLAGVEQYF.

This clone was counted a few times. This chain joins TRBV28 and TRBJ1-3; no reliable D call. This CDR3 is 10 amino acids long. Per germline, CDR1 MDHEN and CDR2 SYDVKM. The V and J ends lost 11 bases and 4 bases respectively, with 6 bases between them. The CDR3 nucleotides read TGTGCCCCCCGGGGAAACACCATATATTTT. Translated: CAPRGNTIYF.

A remark on this clone: Different DNA sequences within this sample yield the same CDR3. The genes are TRBV27 and TRBJ1-1, with a possible D match to TRBD1 (5 bases). Germline CDR1 and CDR2: MNHEY and SMNVEV (reference sequence). V shed 3 bases and J shed 1 base, with 6 bases lying between them. This CDR3 comprises 13 residues. CDR3 amino acids: CASSLTENTEAFF. In DNA, the CDR3 is TGTGCCAGCAGTTTGACAGAGAACACTGAAGCTTTCTTT.

The V gene is TRBV5-1, the J gene TRBJ2-1; D remains unclear. The CDR3 has 13 residues. Germline lookup yields CDR1 SGHRS and CDR2 YFSETQ. Trimming cost V 3 bases and J 7 bases, with 11 bases left between them. DNA of the CDR3: TGCGCCAGCAGCTCAGGCGGCCGGAATGAGCAGTTCTTC. The encoded protein is CASSSGGRNEQFF.